This TCR beta chain was profiled in a study of T-cell memory formation after mild COVID-19. At the level of the study: TCR clusters mostly belonged to single donors.

The CDR3 has 14 residues. The trim removed 5 bases at V and 9 bases at J, leaving 12 bases unmatched. TCR alpha and TCR beta cDNA libraries with sample barcodes and UMIs came from 5'RACE using constant-segment primers. TCRdb analysed the 5' RACE reads with MiXCR anew, one entry per CDR3 protein. The repertoire consists of roughly 400,000 distinct CDR3 sequences, with 24% occurring once and the leading ten covering around 9%. This clonotype was sampled from an adult woman who had mild COVID-19 (a few samples of this study predate the infection). Cell type and time point are not known. V usage is TRBV12-3 or TRBV12-4 and J usage is TRBJ2-5, with TRBD1 matching over 7 bases. The sequenced sample was PBMCs or a T cell subset sorted from them (not recorded which). The CDR3 coding sequence is TGTGCCAGCAGTCCCTCAAGGACAGGTGGCCCCCAGTACTTC. It yields the protein CASSPSRTGGPQYF.